Listed below are T cell receptor beta chains from one sample, sequenced in a study of T cell responses to AZD1222 COVID-19 vaccine. The data were produced by immunoSEQ multiplex PCR, yet TCRdb's version contains in-frame clones alone and is incomplete. Among around 58,000 clones, under 90% were seen once, and the ten largest hold approximately 10%. This sample comprised peripheral blood, obtained on day 0 of AZD1222 vaccination. Receptor source: an adult in good health. CDR3s include the opening cysteine and the closing phenylalanine or tryptophan. Each record gives: CDR3 length, clone size, V gene, D gene, J gene, CDR3 protein, CDR3 DNA. A D gene is named only where the DNA matches it firmly. Clone sizes are given selectively: once, few, many, or a class where the clone is expanded.

CDR3 length: 17
clone size: NA
V gene: TRBV3-1/TRBV3-2
D gene: TRBD1
J gene: TRBJ1-4
CDR3 protein: CASSQRPGTATNEKLFF
CDR3 DNA: TGTGCCAGCAGCCAACGTCCCGGGACAGCAACTAATGAAAAACTGTTTTTT

CDR3 length: 17
clone size: NA
V gene: TRBV7-6
D gene: NA
J gene: TRBJ1-3
CDR3 protein: CASGGVQDDFSGNTIYF
CDR3 DNA: TGTGCCAGTGGGGGTGTCCAAGACGACTTCTCTGGAAACACCATATATTTT

CDR3 length: 15
clone size: NA
V gene: TRBV5-1
D gene: TRBD1
J gene: TRBJ2-2
CDR3 protein: CASSPGTGQTGELFF
CDR3 DNA: TGCGCCAGCAGCCCCGGGACAGGGCAAACCGGGGAGCTGTTTTTT

CDR3 length: 18
clone size: NA
V gene: TRBV14
D gene: NA
J gene: TRBJ2-1
CDR3 protein: CASSQEDRPVRSYNEQFF
CDR3 DNA: TGTGCCAGCAGCCAAGAAGATAGGCCGGTAAGATCCTACAATGAGCAGTTCTTC

CDR3 length: 15
clone size: once
V gene: TRBV18
D gene: NA
J gene: TRBJ1-4
CDR3 protein: CASSPNVEVNEKLFF
CDR3 DNA: TGTGCCAGCTCACCAAATGTGGAAGTTAATGAAAAACTGTTTTTT

CDR3 length: 17
clone size: NA
V gene: TRBV10-2
D gene: TRBD2
J gene: TRBJ2-2
CDR3 protein: CASSESGPGGNTGELFF
CDR3 DNA: TGCGCCAGCAGTGAGTCGGGCCCGGGGGGGAACACCGGGGAGCTGTTTTTT

CDR3 length: 16
clone size: NA
V gene: TRBV2
D gene: TRBD1
J gene: TRBJ2-2
CDR3 protein: CASTQTGGLYTGELFF
CDR3 DNA: TGTGCCAGCACCCAGACAGGGGGCTTGTACACCGGGGAGCTGTTTTTT

CDR3 length: 15
clone size: NA
V gene: TRBV6-2/TRBV6-3
D gene: TRBD2
J gene: TRBJ2-5
CDR3 protein: CASSWIAGGGKTQYF
CDR3 DNA: TGTGCCAGCAGTTGGATAGCGGGGGGGGGAAAGACCCAGTACTTC

CDR3 length: 14
clone size: few
V gene: TRBV6-5
D gene: NA
J gene: TRBJ1-5
CDR3 protein: CASSDLNSNQPQHF
CDR3 DNA: TGTGCCAGCTCCGATTTGAATAGCAATCAGCCCCAGCATTTT

CDR3 length: 14
clone size: once
V gene: TRBV2
D gene: NA
J gene: TRBJ1-2
CDR3 protein: CASSVLGGNYGYTF
CDR3 DNA: TGTGCCAGCAGTGTCCTTGGGGGCAACTATGGCTACACCTTC

CDR3 length: 16
clone size: NA
V gene: TRBV19
D gene: NA
J gene: TRBJ1-5
CDR3 protein: CASSIGRVQGDQPQHF
CDR3 DNA: TGTGCCAGTAGTATTGGGCGGGTACAGGGTGATCAGCCCCAGCATTTT

CDR3 length: 17
clone size: NA
V gene: TRBV7-9
D gene: TRBD1
J gene: TRBJ1-1
CDR3 protein: CASSLSGTGGRGTEAFF
CDR3 DNA: TGTGCCAGCAGCCTATCCGGGACAGGGGGCCGGGGCACTGAAGCTTTCTTT

CDR3 length: 15
clone size: NA
V gene: TRBV5-1
D gene: TRBD2
J gene: TRBJ2-7
CDR3 protein: CASSLEASGAYEQYF
CDR3 DNA: TGCGCCAGCAGCCTGGAGGCTAGCGGGGCCTACGAGCAGTACTTC

CDR3 length: 15
clone size: NA
V gene: TRBV2
D gene: TRBD1
J gene: TRBJ1-5
CDR3 protein: CASRGSDRVGQPQHF
CDR3 DNA: TGTGCCAGCAGGGGCTCGGACAGGGTCGGTCAGCCCCAGCATTTT

CDR3 length: 14
clone size: NA
V gene: TRBV11-2
D gene: NA
J gene: TRBJ2-3
CDR3 protein: CASSLVPRGGTQYF
CDR3 DNA: TGTGCCAGCAGCTTAGTTCCCAGGGGTGGTACGCAGTATTTT

CDR3 length: 14
clone size: NA
V gene: TRBV4-3
D gene: NA
J gene: TRBJ1-2
CDR3 protein: CASSQDIGLGGYTF
CDR3 DNA: TGCGCCAGCAGCCAAGATATAGGGCTTGGTGGCTACACCTTC

CDR3 length: 14
clone size: NA
V gene: TRBV5-4
D gene: NA
J gene: TRBJ2-2
CDR3 protein: CASSLEGPTGELFF
CDR3 DNA: TGTGCCAGCAGCCTCGAAGGGCCTACCGGGGAGCTGTTTTTT

CDR3 length: 12
clone size: NA
V gene: TRBV9
D gene: NA
J gene: TRBJ2-3
CDR3 protein: CASSVRGDTQYF
CDR3 DNA: TGTGCCAGCAGCGTGAGAGGAGATACGCAGTATTTT

CDR3 length: 13
clone size: few
V gene: TRBV11-2
D gene: NA
J gene: TRBJ1-1
CDR3 protein: CASSYEWGTEAFF
CDR3 DNA: TGTGCCAGCAGCTACGAATGGGGCACTGAAGCTTTCTTT

CDR3 length: 16
clone size: few
V gene: TRBV11-2
D gene: TRBD1
J gene: TRBJ1-1
CDR3 protein: CASSLDSTGVATEAFF
CDR3 DNA: TGTGCCAGCAGCTTAGATTCGACAGGGGTGGCGACTGAAGCTTTCTTT

CDR3 length: 15
clone size: NA
V gene: TRBV5-1
D gene: TRBD1
J gene: TRBJ2-7
CDR3 protein: CASSLASTGIYEQYF
CDR3 DNA: TGCGCCAGCAGCTTAGCATCGACAGGGATCTACGAGCAGTACTTC

CDR3 length: 16
clone size: NA
V gene: TRBV6-4
D gene: TRBD1
J gene: TRBJ2-6
CDR3 protein: CASSGTGGSGANVLTF
CDR3 DNA: TGTGCCAGCAGTGGGACAGGGGGCTCTGGGGCCAACGTCCTGACTTTC

CDR3 length: 13
clone size: once
V gene: TRBV11-1
D gene: NA
J gene: TRBJ2-7
CDR3 protein: CASSLSRASEQYF
CDR3 DNA: TGTGCCAGCAGCTTGTCAAGAGCCTCCGAGCAGTACTTC

CDR3 length: 11
clone size: NA
V gene: TRBV6-5
D gene: NA
J gene: TRBJ1-5
CDR3 protein: CASRLNQPQHF
CDR3 DNA: TGTGCCAGCAGACTCAATCAGCCCCAGCATTTT

CDR3 length: 14
clone size: few
V gene: TRBV27
D gene: TRBD1
J gene: TRBJ1-3
CDR3 protein: CASSGQGWGNTIYF
CDR3 DNA: TGTGCCAGCAGCGGACAGGGGTGGGGAAACACCATATATTTT

CDR3 length: 17
clone size: NA
V gene: TRBV4-1
D gene: TRBD2
J gene: TRBJ2-3
CDR3 protein: CASSHLPGGDGTDTQYF
CDR3 DNA: TGCGCCAGCAGCCACCTCCCGGGGGGGGACGGCACAGATACGCAGTATTTT

CDR3 length: 16
clone size: once
V gene: TRBV19
D gene: NA
J gene: TRBJ2-3
CDR3 protein: CASRKDYPGPPDTQYF
CDR3 DNA: TGTGCCAGTAGAAAGGACTACCCGGGGCCCCCAGATACGCAGTATTTT

CDR3 length: 12
clone size: NA
V gene: TRBV11-2
D gene: NA
J gene: TRBJ1-1
CDR3 protein: CASSLNKGEAFF
CDR3 DNA: TGTGCCAGCAGCTTAAACAAGGGTGAAGCTTTCTTT

CDR3 length: 11
clone size: NA
V gene: TRBV7-9
D gene: NA
J gene: TRBJ2-1
CDR3 protein: CASSLAHEQFF
CDR3 DNA: TGTGCCAGCAGCTTAGCGCATGAGCAGTTCTTC

CDR3 length: 18
clone size: NA
V gene: TRBV7-2
D gene: TRBD1
J gene: TRBJ1-5
CDR3 protein: CASSSRTGAPYSNQPQHF
CDR3 DNA: TGTGCCAGCAGCTCCCGGACAGGGGCCCCGTATAGCAATCAGCCCCAGCATTTT

CDR3 length: 15
clone size: NA
V gene: TRBV28
D gene: NA
J gene: TRBJ1-3
CDR3 protein: CASSPPQGSGNTIYF
CDR3 DNA: TGTGCCAGCAGTCCCCCCCAGGGGTCAGGAAACACCATATATTTT

CDR3 length: 16
clone size: NA
V gene: TRBV5-4
D gene: NA
J gene: TRBJ1-1
CDR3 protein: CASSFHRQSLNTEAFF
CDR3 DNA: TGTGCCAGCAGCTTCCACAGACAGAGCCTGAACACTGAAGCTTTCTTT

CDR3 length: 13
clone size: few
V gene: TRBV6-6
D gene: NA
J gene: TRBJ2-7
CDR3 protein: CASSFKGRHEQYF
CDR3 DNA: TGTGCCAGCAGTTTTAAGGGAAGGCACGAGCAGTACTTC

CDR3 length: 14
clone size: NA
V gene: TRBV19
D gene: NA
J gene: TRBJ2-2
CDR3 protein: CASSVSGATGELFF
CDR3 DNA: TGTGCCAGTAGCGTTTCAGGGGCCACCGGGGAGCTGTTTTTT

CDR3 length: 15
clone size: NA
V gene: TRBV19
D gene: NA
J gene: TRBJ1-5
CDR3 protein: CASSQRDGSNQPQHF
CDR3 DNA: TGTGCCAGTAGTCAGCGGGACGGGAGCAATCAGCCCCAGCATTTT

CDR3 length: 13
clone size: NA
V gene: TRBV6-1
D gene: NA
J gene: TRBJ1-1
CDR3 protein: CASSETRNTEAFF
CDR3 DNA: TGTGCCAGCAGTGAAACAAGAAACACTGAAGCTTTCTTT

CDR3 length: 14
clone size: NA
V gene: TRBV19
D gene: TRBD1
J gene: TRBJ1-1
CDR3 protein: CASSRRQGGTEAFF
CDR3 DNA: TGTGCCAGTAGCCGTCGACAGGGTGGGACTGAAGCTTTCTTT

CDR3 length: 19
clone size: NA
V gene: TRBV14
D gene: TRBD1
J gene: TRBJ2-7
CDR3 protein: CASSHTGTGLEEPPDEQYF
CDR3 DNA: TGTGCCAGCAGTCACACCGGGACAGGGCTCGAAGAACCCCCAGACGAGCAGTACTTC

CDR3 length: 13
clone size: NA
V gene: TRBV19
D gene: TRBD1
J gene: TRBJ1-1
CDR3 protein: CASRRTGNTEAFF
CDR3 DNA: TGTGCCAGTAGGAGGACAGGGAACACTGAAGCTTTCTTT

CDR3 length: 16
clone size: NA
V gene: TRBV19
D gene: TRBD2
J gene: TRBJ2-5
CDR3 protein: CASRPSGRGGQETQYF
CDR3 DNA: TGTGCCAGCCGTCCTAGCGGGAGAGGGGGGCAGGAGACCCAGTACTTC

CDR3 length: 15
clone size: NA
V gene: TRBV6-5
D gene: TRBD1
J gene: TRBJ1-1
CDR3 protein: CASSYPGQGATEAFF
CDR3 DNA: TGTGCCAGCAGTTACCCGGGACAGGGGGCAACTGAAGCTTTCTTT

CDR3 length: 15
clone size: NA
V gene: TRBV12-5
D gene: NA
J gene: TRBJ1-6
CDR3 protein: CASGLDRAYNSPLHF
CDR3 DNA: TGTGCTAGTGGTTTGGACAGGGCATATAATTCACCCCTCCACTTT

CDR3 length: 16
clone size: NA
V gene: TRBV5-1
D gene: TRBD2
J gene: TRBJ2-3
CDR3 protein: CATTTSIAGSTDTQYF
CDR3 DNA: TGCGCCACCACCACCTCAATAGCGGGGAGCACAGATACGCAGTATTTT

CDR3 length: 15
clone size: NA
V gene: TRBV28
D gene: NA
J gene: TRBJ1-5
CDR3 protein: CASSPPPYSNQPQHF
CDR3 DNA: TGTGCCAGCAGTCCCCCACCTTATAGCAATCAGCCCCAGCATTTT

CDR3 length: 13
clone size: NA
V gene: TRBV7-9
D gene: NA
J gene: TRBJ2-1
CDR3 protein: CASSETSDHEQFF
CDR3 DNA: TGTGCCAGCAGCGAGACTAGTGACCATGAGCAGTTCTTC

CDR3 length: 13
clone size: once
V gene: TRBV18
D gene: NA
J gene: TRBJ1-1
CDR3 protein: CASSPPVNTEAFF
CDR3 DNA: TGTGCCAGCTCACCACCGGTGAACACTGAAGCTTTCTTT

CDR3 length: 16
clone size: NA
V gene: TRBV28
D gene: NA
J gene: TRBJ1-4
CDR3 protein: CASSLPGSSTNEKLFF
CDR3 DNA: TGTGCCAGCAGTTTACCCGGGTCTTCAACTAATGAAAAACTGTTTTTT

CDR3 length: 14
clone size: NA
V gene: TRBV7-9
D gene: TRBD1
J gene: TRBJ1-5
CDR3 protein: CASQDRSSNQPQHF
CDR3 DNA: TGTGCCTCTCAGGACAGGAGTTCGAATCAGCCCCAGCATTTT